This T cell receptor beta chain comes out of a study of breast tumors, draining lymph nodes, adjacent tissues. One entry per CDR3 protein, called by TCRdb with MiXCR from the multiplex PCR reads. Among about 220,000 distinct CDR3 sequences listed, nearly 35% were seen once. Axillary draining lymph nodes of breast cancer patients supplied the node samples. Findings and limits, study-wide: Luminal-like breast cancer showed significantly greater tumor-nontumor repertoire similarity than basal-like breast cancer did. Findings are consistent with lymph node origin and intratumoral expansion of most tumor T cells. Tumor T cell lymph node origin was a supported hypothesis, not proven. Tumor TCR diversity was below lymph nodes but above nontumor tissue.

This clonotype appeared many times. The target antigen is unknown. The origin of this receptor is a female donor with breast cancer. Some clones in this sample may be carry-over from other donors' samples. The specimen was axillary lymph node tissue.

The CDR3 DNA reads as TGTGCCAGCAGCTTAAGGTCTAGCAGTCCGAGTAATAACGAAAAACTGTTTTTT. Amino acid sequence: CASSLRSSSPSNNEKLFF. The chain links TRBV7-8 to TRBJ1-4, with D uncertain. CDR1 and CDR2 (germline): SGHVS, FQNEAQ. The CDR3 is 18 residues long. The V and J ends lost 2 bases and 8 bases respectively, with 24 bases between them.